The entry below describes one TCR beta chain. Its antigen is undetermined. Controls had myeloablative marrow grafts with methotrexate and calcineurin inhibitor, sampled at 1 year. These data are taken from a study of T cells after posttransplantation cyclophosphamide. CDR1 SEHNR and CDR2 FQNEAQ come from the germline V gene (reference sequence). This CDR3 contains 16 residues. The V end was cut by 3 bases, the J end by 0 bases, with 14 bases between. Whole-study results and caveats: Donor-recipient repertoire similarity was low at 1-2 months, rising over year one. TRB overlap between skin or GI tissue T cells and blood was limited. TRB clonality was highly associated with recipient CMV seropositivity and reactivation.

The protocol was immunoSEQ multiplex PCR, while the TCRdb copy is restricted to in-frame clones and leaves out a portion. The sample consists of 3,000 to 4,000 clones, about four fifths of them appearing once. The sequence was collected from a female patient aged 50 to 60 who received an allogeneic stem cell transplant from an unrelated donor, was CMV-positive, and had acute and chronic GVHD. The graft donor may have given rise to some T cells. The V call is TRBV7-9, the J call TRBJ1-1; weak D call: TRBD1 (5 bases). Sample: PBMCs, taken after allogeneic stem cell transplant with calcineurin inhibitor and methotrexate. The DNA of the CDR3 is TGTGCCAGCAGCTTGACAGCCAGGTATATGAACACTGAAGCTTTCTTT. Translation: CASSLTARYMNTEAFF.